Below, 3 T cell receptor beta chains from the same sample are listed, as sequenced in a study of patients and donors after allogeneic stem cell transplantation. TCRdb itself ran the RT-PCR reads through MiXCR, one entry per CDR3 protein. The table includes around 240,000 distinct CDR3 sequences, approximately 14% detected once. Sequenced material: blood, either unsorted or a sorted T cell fraction (not recorded which). The receptors derive from a human donor who was either an allogeneic HSCT recipient or a stem cell or donor lymphocyte infusion donor (not recorded which). It is not recorded whose cells these are; they may come from a transplant donor.

This chain connects TRBV20-1 to TRBJ1-1; no definite D call. V lost 6 bases and J 3 bases, leaving 14 bases between the germline ends. The CDR3 extends over 13 amino acids. In germline, CDR1 is DFQATT, CDR2 SNEGSKA (reference sequence). The CDR3 reads CSAPGPWYTEAFF. In DNA, the CDR3 is TGCAGTGCCCCCGGACCCTGGTACACTGAAGCTTTCTTT.

This clonotype appeared many times. The chain combines TRBV20-1 with TRBJ2-7; 8 bases line up with TRBD1. CDR1 and CDR2 from the germline V gene are DFQATT and SNEGSKA (reference sequence). CDR3 length: 13 amino acids. V trimming: 6 bases; J trimming: 2 bases; junction bases outside the gene matches: 6. The CDR3 region has the DNA TGCAGTGCAGTGGGACAGGTCACCTACGAGCAGTACTTC. Its translation: CSAVGQVTYEQYF.

This clonotype was recorded many times. This chain connects TRBV5-1 to TRBJ2-5; 7 nucleotides match TRBD1. The germline V gene encodes CDR1 SGHRS and CDR2 YFSETQ. The CDR3 consists of 14 residues. Losses at the gene ends were 4 bases for V and 4 bases for J; bases not matched to a gene: 7. Written as DNA, the CDR3 is TGCGCCAGCAGCCTTGGGGACAGTCGAGAGACCCAGTACTTC. It translates to CASSLGDSRETQYF. The whole variable domain, remainder taken from reference TRBV5-1 and TRBJ2-5, is KAGVTQTPRYLIKTRGQQVTLSCSPISGHRSVSWYQQTPGQGLQFLFEYFSETQRNKGNFPGRFSGRQFSNSRSEMNVSTLELGDSALYLCASSLGDSRETQYFGPGTRLLVL.